Given below is one T cell receptor (beta chain) in context. The target of this receptor is not known. Nothing much larger sits one base from this clone, and base qualities are not available. Trimming accounts for 6 bases at V and 4 bases at J, while the number of junction bases matched to no gene is 3. As encoded in the germline V gene, CDR1 is SNHLY while CDR2 is FYNNEI. Measured from the cysteine to the phenylalanine, the CDR3 is 14 residues long. Only CDR3 DNA is held: 42 bases, read in frame from base 1. The record originates from a study of cytomegalovirus exposure and HLA in healthy donors (dated by TCRdb to about 2017). Regarding the complete study: In an earlier analysis of approximately 500 of the donors, 276 Gb of sequence data and approximately 120 million unique TCR beta sequences from 150 million to 200 million T cells were reported. Across around 400 genotyped donors of the cohort, an average of roughly 250,000 unique TCR beta nucleotide sequences per donor were sequenced, and roughly 18% of those sequences were non-productive. Roughly five DR-DQ haplotypes were handled as single units for association and clustering, since linkage in the cohort was strong. The aim of the study was to test whether cataloging public T cell receptors could identify signatures of past pathogen exposure. In addition to the first cohort of several hundred subjects, a separate validation cohort of over 90 different subjects was used. Of the 300 to 500 genotyped donors, approximately 80% were placed in the genetic ancestry cluster associated with self-reported Caucasian donors. Typing coverage differed by locus: A, B, C, DRB1 and DQB1 were typed in about 629-630 donors, DQA1 in roughly 500, DPA1 in around 600, and DPB1 in approximately 450. All discovery cohort repertoires had been generated on a single sequencing platform. To predict cytomegalovirus infection status, the study combined high-throughput TCR immunosequencing, statistical association of individual TCRs with disease status, and machine learning. Around 320 gigabases of sequencing data and tens of millions of unique TCR sequences were included in an early release covering about 700 HLA-typed donors. Donor age, sex, ethnicity and CMV serostatus were collected together with the repertoire data. A later analysis re-analyzed previously published TCR beta repertoires from 600 to 850 donors and added high-resolution HLA genotyping to study TCR occurrence patterns. An earlier analysis of 587 of the donors applied high-throughput TCR beta sequencing to assess whether each TCR beta V gene segment acted as functional or pseudogenic. A later genetic analysis took genome-wide SNP genotypes for about 55% of the 666 donors and used that subset as a discovery cohort. The study profiled the T cell repertoires of hundreds of subjects by immunosequencing and related them to cytomegalovirus serostatus. HLA typing covered class I and class II loci at four-digit resolution. The later analysis used no new phenotypic data to find candidate immune exposures, relying instead on TCR beta sequences and their occurrence across donors. General conclusions and limits of the study: Strong co-occurrence of HLA alleles, especially DR and DQ, made assigning TCR associations to individual alleles difficult. Presence/absence analyses assumed roughly uniform sequencing depth across donors, an assumption that may not hold. The cohort was sequenced for TCR beta chains only, and without alpha or paired-chain data the features that could be detected were limited. According to a later analysis, TCR association rates differed among HLA loci, with DRB1 alleles showing the most associated TCRs and HLA-C alleles showing the fewest. Because some donors lacked HLA typing at each locus, the association tests relied only on the typed subset. In vitro tests confirmed that three of the cytomegalovirus-associated TCR beta chains recognize cytomegalovirus antigens. Some IMGT-functional V segments, including TRBV6-2 and TRBV6-3, could not be told apart with the 87-base-pair reads, so those segments were excluded. Roughly 17 rarely observed V segments, including chromosome 9 orphons, were excluded from the earlier analysis of several hundred of the donors because counts were too low. In a later genetic analysis, fewer N-insertions in productive TCRs were reported among donors in an Asian-associated ancestry cluster than the roughly 700-donor mean. Immune exposure information for the cohort was limited to CMV serostatus. An earlier analysis of roughly 570 of the donors showed that most TCR beta V segments appeared in productive rearrangements either about 87% or about 30% of the time, which broadly matched IMGT annotations. According to the authors, the approach could potentially be generalized to other disease states and immunological phenotypes. A later analysis reported that several top co-occurrence clusters appeared linked to parvovirus B19, influenza, CMV and Epstein-Barr virus. A total of 150 to 200 TCR beta chains were listed by the study as associated with cytomegalovirus. The sequencing pipeline was judged likely to have produced a cluster of highly shared sequence variants as a technical artifact. A later genetic analysis associated a missense DCLRE1C variant with V-gene and J-gene trimming of TCR beta chains, and an independent cohort replicated the association. A further reported finding was that TCR beta sequences accurately predicted the HLA-A and HLA-B alleles for most subjects in the first cohort. Specific HLA alleles were associated with 15,000 to 20,000 TCR beta sequences at a false discovery rate of 0.05 in a later analysis. Correlated functional status among segregating V segments might be attributable to linkage disequilibrium, but an unknown experimental factor could not be ruled out. In both the original and validation cohorts, the classifier was reported to diagnose cytomegalovirus status with high specificity and sensitivity. A later analysis found that most CMV-associated TCR beta chains appeared HLA-restricted, with HLA associations seemingly driven largely by CMV exposure. A later analysis found that HLA-associated TCR beta chains were more clonally expanded and had lower generation probabilities than equally common non-associated chains. Most TCR sequences were seen in very few donors, while some public TCRs were found in many individuals.

The cohort comprised some 700 healthy bone marrow donors. All cohort members were sampled while nominally healthy, although unrecorded immune exposures were likely present. The donor tested CMV seropositive and was one of the 289 seropositive cohort members. A peripheral blood sample was collected from each donor, and TCR beta sequencing was performed on peripheral blood mononuclear cells. The Qiagen DNeasy Blood Extraction Kit was used to extract genomic DNA from the blood cell samples. The library was made by the immunoSEQ multiplex PCR assay. For the multiplex PCR, a mixture combining 60 forward primers for TCR Vbeta segments and 13 reverse primers for TCR Jbeta segments was used. A multiplex PCR assay on genomic DNA amplified the CDR3 region of rearranged TCR beta genes. The Illumina HiSeq System was used to sequence the amplified TCR beta libraries as 87-base-pair reads. The paper's processing steps were these. A later analysis counted approximately 74 million unique TCR beta chains across the 666 repertoires, and around 9.9 million of these chains were shared by at least two donors. Raw reads were error-corrected and collapsed into unique sequences by a nearest-neighbor algorithm in which closely related sequences were merged to remove PCR and sequencing errors. Alignment of CDR3 sequences to IMGT reference sequences was used to assign V, D and J gene segments. For a sequence to be retained, at least a six-nucleotide match to both a V gene segment and a J gene segment was required. Rearrangements were called productive when the CDR3 lacked stop codons and stayed in frame with V and J; all others were non-productive. Following IMGT convention, CDR3 was defined as the stretch from the second conserved V-encoded cysteine to the conserved J-encoded phenylalanine. The earlier analysis of 587 of the donors excluded any sequence lacking an unambiguous match to a single V gene segment. An earlier analysis of around 600 of the donors classified V segments as functional when productive rearrangements were above 56.7% and as segregating when the standard deviation between donors was above 5%. A statistical classification framework was built for diagnosing cytomegalovirus status from the catalog of TCR beta chain sequences. A later analysis assigned V and J genes by comparing TCR nucleotide sequences with IMGT/GENE-DB human TR gene sequences. A later analysis assigned CDR3 sequences and most-parsimonious VDJ recombination scenarios with the TCRdist pipeline. In a later analysis, each TCR beta chain was defined by its CDR3 amino acid sequence together with its V-gene family, and reads without a unique V-gene family were excluded. To address suspected cross-contamination and a sequencing artifact, a later analysis removed a few hundred highly shared, low-generation-probability nucleotide sequences. In a later analysis, a clonal expansion index was calculated for each public chain from normalized within-repertoire ranks of inferred template counts. Generation probabilities in a later analysis came from a VDJ recombination model fitted to out-of-frame rearrangements, and those results were checked against IGoR. In a later analysis, TCR-TCR, TCR-HLA and TCR-CMV co-occurrence was scored with hypergeometric tests, and a repertoire-size bias correction was applied to TCR pairs. A later analysis estimated false discovery rates by permuting HLA or CMV assignments 20 times. In a later analysis, co-occurring TCRs were grouped using DBSCAN, with TCRdist sequence similarity added in when clustering inside HLA-allele-positive subsets. Repertoires with fewer than 30,000 or more than 120,000 public chains were left out of co-occurrence clustering, as were a handful of repertoires with anomalous nucleotide sharing. In its TCRdb copy, this immuneACCESS table keeps in-frame sequences only and misses some clones. Where compared with another copy, unresolved V genes explain less than half of these, and the others have no known cause. The V and J calls and the clone size are those of that table, but D and trimming were determined from the DNA. This sample is represented by over 100,000 clones; about 60% of them were singletons. Of the sample, 9% to 10% falls within the top ten clones.

The receptor's source is a man in his forties in good health and CMV-seropositive. The rearrangement combines TRBV2 with TRBJ2-2, with 9 bases in between that match TRBD2. What was sequenced was PBMCs. The CDR3 here reads CASRGLAVTGELFF. The DNA sequence follows: TGTGCCAGCAGGGGACTAGCCGTCACCGGGGAGCTGTTTTTT. Where the CDR3 stops, the reference TRBV2 and TRBJ2-2 genes take over; the full variable domain is EPEVTQTPSHQVTQMGQEVILRCVPISNHLYFYWYRQILGQKVEFLVSFYNNEISEKSEIFDDQFSVERPDGSNFTLKIRSTKLEDSAMYFCASRGLAVTGELFFGEGSRLTVL.